Each of the 10 T cell receptor beta chains below was sequenced from the same sample in a study of Ad26.COV2.S vaccination and SARS-CoV-2 variants. TCRdb's table, derived via immunoSEQ multiplex PCR, lists solely in-frame clones and lacks some. The table has 500,000 or so clones, roughly 89% seen once. Treatment of the sample: 15 to 20 received Ad26.COV2.S at low or high dose, single or two shots; about five received placebo; per-sample allocation not given. After the first vaccine or placebo injection, samples were drawn on day 63. The source was peripheral blood, collected in a trial of Ad26.COV2.S vaccine versus placebo. These receptors all come from a person between 18 and 65 years old who received the Ad26.COV2.S COVID-19 vaccine or a placebo.

The sample holds one count of this clone. This chain joins TRBV23-1 and TRBJ2-7; D is uncertain. TRBV23-1 is labeled an ORF, and its function is uncertain. The length of the CDR3 is 16 residues. For the CDR3, the DNA is TGCGCTTTACCGTACTCGCACCGGGTCATCCTAGGCGAGCAGTACTTC. As protein: CALPYSHRVILGEQYF.

The CDR3 DNA reads as TGTGCCAGCAGTATCCCCAAGACAGGGGGTTACGAGCAGTACTTC. Protein sequence: CASSIPKTGGYEQYF. The V gene is TRBV28, the J gene TRBJ2-7, with 9 nucleotides matching TRBD1. The CDR3 sequence is 15 residues long. Per the germline V gene, CDR1 is MDHEN and CDR2 is SYDVKM. Germline trimming cut 5 bases from V and 4 bases from J; bases unmatched to any gene: 9.

This clone was seen only once. This rearrangement joins TRBV5-1 to TRBJ2-1; 9 nucleotides align to TRBD2. From germline, CDR1 is SGHRS and CDR2 YFSETQ. The CDR3 length is 14 residues. Unmatched junction bases numbered 6, after V lost 4 bases and J lost 7 bases. The CDR3 nucleotides are TGCGCCAGCAGCCCCTCGGCGGGAGGGAATGAGCAGTTCTTC. Translating it yields CASSPSAGGNEQFF.

The rearrangement joins TRBV4-3 to TRBJ1-2; the D gene is possibly TRBD1 (6 bases). V lost 2 bases, J lost 6 bases, and 19 bases lay in between. Per the germline V gene, CDR1 is LGHNA and CDR2 is YSLEER. The CDR3 has 16 amino acids. The CDR3 coding sequence is TGCGCCAGCAGCCAACCGAATGGCAGGGGTCTGGATGGCTACACCTTC. It translates to CASSQPNGRGLDGYTF.

V gene TRBV4-3 combines with J gene TRBJ2-1; D is ambiguous. Trimming left V 1 base short and J 8 bases short, with 12 bases between. CDR3 length equals 14 residues. Germline CDR1 and CDR2: LGHNA and YSLEER. In DNA, the CDR3 is TGCGCCAGCAGCCAAGGGGTCTCCCGCTATGAGCAGTTCTTC. As protein: CASSQGVSRYEQFF.

This chain connects TRBV5-4 to TRBJ2-3; a possible D gene is TRBD2 (5 bases). Trimming took off 0 bases at V and 4 bases at J, with 6 bases between the two ends. Germline CDR1 SGHNT, CDR2 YYREEE (reference sequence). The length of the CDR3 is 13 residues. The CDR3 region is CASSLEGADTQYF. CDR3 bases: TGTGCCAGCAGCTTGGAGGGAGCAGATACGCAGTATTTT.

V and J are TRBV19 and TRBJ1-2; D is uncertain. The germline V gene has CDR1 LNHDA and CDR2 SQIVND (reference sequence). CDR3 length: 15 amino acids. With 0 bases removed from V and 0 bases from J, the gap between germline ends came to 8 bases. The DNA of the CDR3 is TGTGCCAGTAGTATAGATGGCAGTTCTAACTATGGCTACACCTTC. Its translation is CASSIDGSSNYGYTF.

This clone was seen a single time. The rearrangement links TRBV7-2 to TRBJ2-4; D tentatively reads TRBD1 or TRBD2 (7 bases each). Germline V gene sequence: CDR1 SGHTA, CDR2 FQGNSA. CDR3 length: 16 residues. Trimming took off 4 bases at V and 4 bases at J, with 17 bases between the two ends. This CDR3 reads CASSSRGGVYKNIQYF. CDR3 nucleotide sequence: TGTGCCAGCAGCTCCAGGGGGGGCGTCTATAAAAACATTCAGTACTTC.

V usage is TRBV7-2 and J usage is TRBJ1-5; D perhaps matches TRBD1 (5 bases). V was pared by 5 bases and J by 5 bases, with 13 bases between. In germline, CDR1 is SGHTA, CDR2 FQGNSA. The CDR3 sequence is 14 residues long. CDR3 nucleotides: TGTGCCAGCAGCAACACGGGGGGAGATCAGCCCCAGCATTTT. This gives the protein CASSNTGGDQPQHF.

The chain recombines TRBV5-1 with TRBJ2-7, with TRBD2 matching 7 bases. CDR3 size: 18 residues. Trimming removed 3 bases from V and 7 bases from J; junction bases left unmatched: 22. CDR1 SGHRS and CDR2 YFSETQ come from the germline V gene. CDR3 DNA: TGCGCCAGCAGCTGGGGTTGTAGAGGGACTACCCCTTGGGGGGAGCAGTACGTC. Protein: CASSWGCRGTTPWGEQYV.